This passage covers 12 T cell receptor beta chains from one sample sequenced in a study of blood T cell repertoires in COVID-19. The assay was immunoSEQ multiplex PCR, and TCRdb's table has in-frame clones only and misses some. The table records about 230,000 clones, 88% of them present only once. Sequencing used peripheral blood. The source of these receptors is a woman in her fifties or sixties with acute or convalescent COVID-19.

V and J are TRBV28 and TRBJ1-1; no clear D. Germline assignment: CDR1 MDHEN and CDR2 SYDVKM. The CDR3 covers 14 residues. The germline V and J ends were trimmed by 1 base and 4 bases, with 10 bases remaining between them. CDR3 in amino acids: CASSLLSRSTEAFF. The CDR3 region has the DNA TGTGCCAGCAGTTTATTATCTCGGAGCACTGAAGCTTTCTTT. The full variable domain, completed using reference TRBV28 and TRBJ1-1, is DVKVTQSSRYLVKRTGEKVFLECVQDMDHENMFWYRQDPGLGLRLIYFSYDVKMKEKGDIPEGYSVSREKKERFSLILESASTNQTSMYLCASSLLSRSTEAFFGQGTRLTVV.

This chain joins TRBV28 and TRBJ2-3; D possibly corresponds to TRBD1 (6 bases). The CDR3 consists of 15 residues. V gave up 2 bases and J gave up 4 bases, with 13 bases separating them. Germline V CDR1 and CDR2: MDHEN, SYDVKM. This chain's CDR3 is CASSLGGQGSDTQYF. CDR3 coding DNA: TGTGCCAGCAGTTTAGGTGGGCAGGGGTCAGATACGCAGTATTTT.

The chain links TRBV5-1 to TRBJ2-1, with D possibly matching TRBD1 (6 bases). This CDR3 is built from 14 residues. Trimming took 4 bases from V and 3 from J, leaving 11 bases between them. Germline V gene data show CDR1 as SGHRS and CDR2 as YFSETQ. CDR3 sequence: CASSPWTVYNEQFF. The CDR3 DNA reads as TGCGCCAGCAGCCCGTGGACAGTCTACAATGAGCAGTTCTTC.

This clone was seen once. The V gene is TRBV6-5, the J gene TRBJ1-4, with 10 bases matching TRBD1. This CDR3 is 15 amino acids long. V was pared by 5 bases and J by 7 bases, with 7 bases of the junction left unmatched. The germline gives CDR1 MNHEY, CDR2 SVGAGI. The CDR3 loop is CASSPDRGQLEKLFF. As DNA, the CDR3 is TGTGCCAGCAGTCCCGACAGGGGGCAACTTGAAAAACTGTTTTTT.

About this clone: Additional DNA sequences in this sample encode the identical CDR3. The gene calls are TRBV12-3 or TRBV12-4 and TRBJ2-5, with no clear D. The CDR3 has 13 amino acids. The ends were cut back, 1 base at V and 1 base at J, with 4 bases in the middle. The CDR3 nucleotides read TGTGCCAGCAGTTTAGGGGCCCAAGAGACCCAGTACTTC. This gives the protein CASSLGAQETQYF.

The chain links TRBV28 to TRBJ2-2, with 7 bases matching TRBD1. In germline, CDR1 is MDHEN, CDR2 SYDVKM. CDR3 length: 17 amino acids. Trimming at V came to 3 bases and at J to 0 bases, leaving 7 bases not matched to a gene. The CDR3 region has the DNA TGTGCCAGCAGTTTTTCCCGACAGGGCGCGAACACCGGGGAGCTGTTTTTT. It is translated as CASSFSRQGANTGELFF. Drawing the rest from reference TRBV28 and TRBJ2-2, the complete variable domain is DVKVTQSSRYLVKRTGEKVFLECVQDMDHENMFWYRQDPGLGLRLIYFSYDVKMKEKGDIPEGYSVSREKKERFSLILESASTNQTSMYLCASSFSRQGANTGELFFGEGSRLTVL.

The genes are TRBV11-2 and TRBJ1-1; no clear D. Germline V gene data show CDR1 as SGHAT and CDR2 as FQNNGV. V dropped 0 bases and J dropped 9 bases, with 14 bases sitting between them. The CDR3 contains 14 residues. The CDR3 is CASSLEAAERKAFF. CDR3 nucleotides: TGTGCCAGCAGCTTAGAGGCAGCCGAGCGGAAAGCTTTCTTT. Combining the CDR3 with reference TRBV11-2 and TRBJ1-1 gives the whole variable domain EAGVAQSPRYKIIEKRQSVAFWCNPISGHATLYWYQQILGQGPKLLIQFQNNGVVDDSQLPKDRFSAERLKGVDSTLKIQPAKLEDSAVYLCASSLEAAERKAFFGQGTRLTVV.

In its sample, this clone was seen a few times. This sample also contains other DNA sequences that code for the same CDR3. CDR3 in DNA: TGTGCCAGCAGCTTGGGCCTACTAGCGGGAGGATACAATGAGCAGTTCTTC. Its protein product is CASSLGLLAGGYNEQFF. The rearrangement uses TRBV5-4 and TRBJ2-1; 12 bases match TRBD2. The germline V gene has CDR1 SGHNT and CDR2 YYREEE (reference sequence). The length of the CDR3 is 17 residues. J gave up 4 bases and V 0 bases, and 5 bases lay outside the gene matches.

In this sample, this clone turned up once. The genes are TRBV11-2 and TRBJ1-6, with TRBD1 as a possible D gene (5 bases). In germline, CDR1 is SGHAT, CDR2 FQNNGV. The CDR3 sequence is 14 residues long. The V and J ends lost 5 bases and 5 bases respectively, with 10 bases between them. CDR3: CASSRDFNNSPLHF. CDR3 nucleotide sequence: TGTGCCAGCAGCCGGGACTTCAATAATTCACCCCTCCACTTT. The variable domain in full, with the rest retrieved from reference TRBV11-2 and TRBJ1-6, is EAGVAQSPRYKIIEKRQSVAFWCNPISGHATLYWYQQILGQGPKLLIQFQNNGVVDDSQLPKDRFSAERLKGVDSTLKIQPAKLEDSAVYLCASSRDFNNSPLHFGNGTRLTVT.

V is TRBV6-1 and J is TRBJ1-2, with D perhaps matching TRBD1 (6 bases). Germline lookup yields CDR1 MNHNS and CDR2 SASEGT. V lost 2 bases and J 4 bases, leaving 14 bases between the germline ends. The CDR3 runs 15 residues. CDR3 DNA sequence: TGTGCCAGCAGTGAACATAGGGCAGGGGCCTATGGCTACACCTTC. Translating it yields CASSEHRAGAYGYTF.

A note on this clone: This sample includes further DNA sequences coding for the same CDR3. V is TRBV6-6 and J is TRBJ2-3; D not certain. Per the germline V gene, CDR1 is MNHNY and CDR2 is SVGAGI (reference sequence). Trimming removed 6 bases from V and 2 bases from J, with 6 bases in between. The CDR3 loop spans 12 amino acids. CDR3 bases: TGTGCCAGCAGCCCTTCCACAGATACGCAGTATTTT. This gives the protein CASSPSTDTQYF.

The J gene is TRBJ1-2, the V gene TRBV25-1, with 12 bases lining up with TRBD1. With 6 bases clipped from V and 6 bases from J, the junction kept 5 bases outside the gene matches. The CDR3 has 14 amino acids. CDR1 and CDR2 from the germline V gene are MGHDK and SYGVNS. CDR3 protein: CASRGTGGADGYTF. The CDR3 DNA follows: TGTGCCAGCAGAGGGACAGGGGGCGCGGATGGCTACACCTTC.